The rows below give T cell receptor beta chains drawn from one sample of a study of T cell repertoires in cytomegalovirus infection. TCRdb passed the reads through MiXCR, listing each CDR3 protein once. The sample records 200,000 to 250,000 distinct CDR3 sequences, 35% to 40% being singletons. Their cognate antigens are unknown. Here the sequenced sample was CD8+ T cells from cultured PBMCs, taken from culture after CMV antigen stimulation. These receptors were taken from a human donor in good health (CMV status not recorded). Some clones in this sample may be carry-over from other donors' samples. Each CDR3 is given with its conserved first and last residue. D genes are given only for firm matches. Only part of the rows carry a size: once, few, many, or a class if the clone is expanded.

CDR3nt,CDR3aa,abundance,j_gene,len,d_gene,v_gene
TGTGCCAGCAGAGAGACTAGCGGGGCCTCTAAGGAGCAGTACTTC,CASRETSGASKEQYF,few,TRBJ2-7,15,TRBD2,TRBV7-8
TGCGCCAGCAGCCCCTCAACAGGGAACAATCAGCCCCAGCATTTT,CASSPSTGNNQPQHF,NA,TRBJ1-5,15,NA,TRBV4-1
TGTGCCAGCAGCCTGGCCTCCAGCGGACAAGAGACCCAGTACTTC,CASSLASSGQETQYF,many,TRBJ2-5,15,NA,TRBV7-3
TGTGCCACCAGTGATCCCCGGACAGGGGCACAAGAGACCCAGTACTTC,CATSDPRTGAQETQYF,NA,TRBJ2-5,16,TRBD1,TRBV24-1
TGCAGTGCTAGAGGGAGCTCCGGGACAGGGGACGAAAAACTGTTTTTT,CSARGSSGTGDEKLFF,NA,TRBJ1-4,16,TRBD1,TRBV20-1
TGTGCCAGCAGTTTAAGAGGGACTGCTTATGAGCAGTTCTTC,CASSLRGTAYEQFF,few,TRBJ2-1,14,NA,TRBV28
TGCAGTGCTAGACAGGACAGGGTTGCTGAAGCTTTCTTT,CSARQDRVAEAFF,NA,TRBJ1-1,13,TRBD1,TRBV20-1
TGCAGTGCTAGCGACAAGAGAACCTACAATGAGCAGTTCTTC,CSASDKRTYNEQFF,NA,TRBJ2-1,14,NA,TRBV20-1
TGTGCCGCCTCTATTTTGGCCGGGCCTAGTACCCCCGGGGAGCTGTTTTTT,CAASILAGPSTPGELFF,once,TRBJ2-2,17,NA,TRBV7-6
TGTGCCAGCAGCTCTGACAGTAGCACAGATACGCAGTATTTT,CASSSDSSTDTQYF,many,TRBJ2-3,14,NA,TRBV7-3
TGTGCCAGCAGCTACCGGGGAGGGGGCAGGGGAGCTTTCTTT,CASSYRGGGRGAFF,NA,TRBJ1-1,14,TRBD1,TRBV7-8
TGTGCCAGCAGTTCCCTCCTACTGGGCGAGCAGTACTTC,CASSSLLLGEQYF,few,TRBJ2-7,13,NA,TRBV27
TGCGCCAGCAGTCAATTCCCCAGACAGGGACTAAGTGAAAAACTGTTTTTT,CASSQFPRQGLSEKLFF,few,TRBJ1-4,17,TRBD1,TRBV23-1
TGTGCCAGCAGTTTTGGACCGTTTGAGAGCTCCTACGAGCAGTACTTC,CASSFGPFESSYEQYF,few,TRBJ2-7,16,NA,TRBV27
TGTGCCAGCAGTTGGCTCGGACAGGGAGGCGAGCAGTACTTC,CASSWLGQGGEQYF,few,TRBJ2-7,14,TRBD1,TRBV27
TGTGCCAGCTCAAGGGCCTACGAGCAGTACTTC,CASSRAYEQYF,once,TRBJ2-7,11,NA,TRBV28
TGTGCCAGCAGCTTAGCGTCCTATAGCGGTGTTTCTGATGAGCAGTTCTTC,CASSLASYSGVSDEQFF,NA,TRBJ2-1,17,NA,TRBV11-2
TGTGCCAGCAGGACAGGGAGCTCCTACGAGCAGTACTTC,CASRTGSSYEQYF,NA,TRBJ2-7,13,TRBD1,TRBV7-6
TGTGCCAGCAGTCCGACCGGTAGCGGGAGGGCCTCCCCCTACGAGCAGTACTTC,CASSPTGSGRASPYEQYF,NA,TRBJ2-7,18,TRBD2,TRBV27
TGTGCCAGCAGCTTAACACAGGGAGACACTGAAGCTTTCTTT,CASSLTQGDTEAFF,few,TRBJ1-1,14,NA,TRBV11-1
TGTGCCAGCAGTTCACTGATCTCTGGGGCCAACGTCCTGACTTTC,CASSSLISGANVLTF,NA,TRBJ2-6,15,NA,TRBV27
TGCGCCAGCAGCTTGGACCTAGCGGCTACCTACGAGCAGTACTTC,CASSLDLAATYEQYF,few,TRBJ2-7,15,TRBD2,TRBV5-1
TGTGCCAGCAGTTTTAGGACAGACCTTGGGACCTTC,CASSFRTDLGTF,many,TRBJ1-2,12,NA,TRBV7-9
TGTGCCAGCATCCCACCCACTAGCGGGGGGAATGAGCAGTTCTTC,CASIPPTSGGNEQFF,NA,TRBJ2-1,15,TRBD2,TRBV7-6
TGTGCCAGCAGCTTAGGGTCGGGGAGGAATGAGCAGTTCTTC,CASSLGSGRNEQFF,few,TRBJ2-1,14,NA,TRBV7-6
TGTGCCAGCAGCTTAGTCGCCAGGGGACTTAGCGGGGAGCTGTTTTTT,CASSLVARGLSGELFF,NA,TRBJ2-2,16,NA,TRBV7-3
TGTGCCAGCAGCTACAGGGGTACCTACGAGCAGTACTTC,CASSYRGTYEQYF,NA,TRBJ2-7,13,TRBD1,TRBV6-5
TGTGCCAGCGGGGGCCCGGGTACTGAAGCTTTCTTT,CASGGPGTEAFF,NA,TRBJ1-1,12,NA,TRBV7-3
TGTGCCAGCAGCGGGAGACAGGGCCCCTACAATGAGCAGTTCTTC,CASSGRQGPYNEQFF,NA,TRBJ2-1,15,TRBD1,TRBV13
TGTGCCAGCAGCCCCCGGGACAGGGGGCGGACTGAAGCTTTCTTT,CASSPRDRGRTEAFF,NA,TRBJ1-1,15,TRBD1,TRBV7-9
TGCGCCAGCAGTGAGTCACGGACAGGACTCCGCACAGATACGCAGTATTTT,CASSESRTGLRTDTQYF,NA,TRBJ2-3,17,TRBD1,TRBV10-2
TGTGCCAGCAGCGGCCGTCCTAGCGACTCCTACGAGCAGTACTTC,CASSGRPSDSYEQYF,NA,TRBJ2-7,15,NA,TRBV9
TGTGCCAGCAAATTAACTGGAAGTCCCGCAGATACGCAGTATTTT,CASKLTGSPADTQYF,NA,TRBJ2-3,15,NA,TRBV7-6
TGTGCCAGCAGCTCCCCGGGAGACCCCAGCTCCTACAATGAGCAGTTCTTC,CASSSPGDPSSYNEQFF,few,TRBJ2-1,17,NA,TRBV7-2
TGTGCCAGTAGTATAAGTGGGGTCCGGGGGAACTATGGCTACACCTTC,CASSISGVRGNYGYTF,few,TRBJ1-2,16,NA,TRBV19
TGTGCCAGCAGTTTGGGCCCCACAGGGAACACTGAAGCTTTCTTT,CASSLGPTGNTEAFF,few,TRBJ1-1,15,NA,TRBV12-3/TRBV12-4
TGTGCCAGCAGCTCTCGGAGCGAACTGGGCAATCAGCCCCAGCATTTT,CASSSRSELGNQPQHF,many,TRBJ1-5,16,NA,TRBV7-2
TGTGCCAGCAGTTTACTAGCGGGAGCTAACACCGGGGAGCTGTTTTTT,CASSLLAGANTGELFF,NA,TRBJ2-2,16,TRBD2,TRBV27
TGTGCCAGCAGTGACTCGAAGGGGGGGGCAGATACGCAGTATTTT,CASSDSKGGADTQYF,few,TRBJ2-3,15,NA,TRBV6-4
TGTGCCAGCAGTCCAGGACTAGCGGCCAACACCGGGGAGCTGTTTTTT,CASSPGLAANTGELFF,many,TRBJ2-2,16,TRBD2,TRBV7-9
TGTGCCAGCAGCTCGTGGTTGGGCAGGGATTCTAGCTCCTACGAGCAGTACTTC,CASSSWLGRDSSSYEQYF,NA,TRBJ2-7,18,NA,TRBV5-5
TGTGCCACCAGCAGAGAGGGGGGGGCCAATCAGCCCCAGCATTTT,CATSREGGANQPQHF,NA,TRBJ1-5,15,NA,TRBV15